This TCR beta chain was identified during a study of blood T cell repertoires in COVID-19. Overall study context: Spain, Italy and the United States supplied samples that represented acute and convalescent COVID-19. The cDNA or gDNA used as material had been derived from T cells, B-cell-depleted T cells, or PBMCs.

The germline gives CDR1 SGHRS, CDR2 YFSETQ. The CDR3 length is 15 residues. V was pared by 2 bases and J by 1 base, with 12 bases between. Study processing details: By means of reference gene primer amplification, nucleated cell counts were estimated. Clones were sequenced by immunoSEQ multiplex PCR, and TCRdb holds only the in-frame ones, with some missing. V and J calls and clone size follow that table, whereas D and trimming were derived from the DNA. Of nearly 200,000 clones in the sample, 84% were seen once. The V and J genes are TRBV5-1 and TRBJ1-1, with a tentative D call TRBD1 (5 bases). This receptor was identified in a woman between 65 and 79 years old with active or convalescent COVID-19. Material: peripheral blood. This CDR3 reads CASSFGEGRNTEAFF. Here the CDR3 DNA reads TGCGCCAGCAGCTTCGGGGAGGGGCGGAACACTGAAGCTTTCTTT.